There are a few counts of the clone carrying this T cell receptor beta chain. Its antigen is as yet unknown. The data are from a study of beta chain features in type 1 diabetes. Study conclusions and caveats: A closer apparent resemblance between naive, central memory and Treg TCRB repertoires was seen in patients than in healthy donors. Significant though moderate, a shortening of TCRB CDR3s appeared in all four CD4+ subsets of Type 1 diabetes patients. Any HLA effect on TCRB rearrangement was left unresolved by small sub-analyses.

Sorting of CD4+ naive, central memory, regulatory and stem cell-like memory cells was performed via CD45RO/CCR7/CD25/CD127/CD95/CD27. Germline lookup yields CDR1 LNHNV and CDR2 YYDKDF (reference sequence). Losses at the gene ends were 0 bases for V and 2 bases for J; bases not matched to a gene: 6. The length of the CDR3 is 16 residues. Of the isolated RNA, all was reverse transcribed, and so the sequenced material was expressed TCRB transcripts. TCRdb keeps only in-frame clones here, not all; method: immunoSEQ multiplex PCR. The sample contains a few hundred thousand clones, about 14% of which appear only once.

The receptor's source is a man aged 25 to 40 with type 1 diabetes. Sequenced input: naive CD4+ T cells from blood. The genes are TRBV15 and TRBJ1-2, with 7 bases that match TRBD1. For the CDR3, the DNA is TGTGCCACCAGCAGAGATCCGGGACAGATAAACTATGGCTACACCTTC. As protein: CATSRDPGQINYGYTF.